The 29 T cell receptor beta chains listed next were all sequenced from one sample in a study of shared clonotypes between healthy human individuals. This table comes from immunoSEQ multiplex PCR, and its TCRdb copy is limited to in-frame clones, with some not included. This sample has approximately 640,000 clones, with less than 95% found just once. The source material was memory CD8+ T cells from PBMCs. Documented subset: CD45RO+ cells pooled with CCR7-negative TemRA cells. The receptor set was obtained from a man aged 18 to 30 in good health. Some clones in this sample may be carry-over from other donors' samples.

The genes are TRBV4-1 and TRBJ2-7; D possibly corresponds to TRBD1 (5 bases). V was cut by 1 base and J by 7 bases, with 11 bases left in between. Looked up from germline, CDR1 is MGHRA and CDR2 is YSYEKL. There are 13 residues in the CDR3. CDR3 amino acids: CASSQAPGREQYF. As DNA, the CDR3 is TGCGCCAGCAGCCAAGCCCCAGGGCGGGAGCAGTACTTC.

The rearrangement joins TRBV15 to TRBJ2-3; D is undetermined. V gave up 8 bases and J gave up 4 bases, with 16 bases separating them. This CDR3 contains 14 residues. Germline loops: CDR1 LNHNV, CDR2 YYDKDF (reference sequence). This CDR3 is CATGSRAVPDTQYF. The CDR3 DNA reads as TGTGCCACCGGAAGTAGGGCTGTGCCAGATACGCAGTATTTT. Looking up the rest from reference TRBV15 and TRBJ2-3 gives the full variable domain: DAMVIQNPRYQVTQFGKPVTLSCSQTLNHNVMYWYQQKSSQAPKLLFHYYDKDFNNEADTPDNFQSRRPNTSFCFLDIRSPGLGDTAMYLCATGSRAVPDTQYFGPGTRLTVL.

The chain combines TRBV27 with TRBJ2-5; possibly TRBD2 for D (5 bases). Germline V gene sequence: CDR1 MNHEY, CDR2 SMNVEV (reference sequence). V was cut by 5 bases and J by 5 bases, with 27 bases left in between. The CDR3 spans 18 residues. As DNA, the CDR3 is TGTGCCAGCAGTCGCTCCGTCGGGGAATGGGGTATCGCGGAGACCCAGTACTTC. It specifies CASSRSVGEWGIAETQYF.

The V gene is TRBV29-1, the J gene TRBJ2-5, with D maybe TRBD2 (6 bases). The DNA end favors TRBJ2-7, so the J call may be wrong. Germline CDR1 is SQVTM and CDR2 is ANQGSEA. The CDR3 contains 13 residues. The CDR3 DNA sequence: TGCAGCGTTGTTGGGGGGATGAGGTACGAGCAGTACTTC. This translates into CSVVGGMRYEQYF.

This chain connects TRBV11-2 to TRBJ2-7; the D gene is possibly TRBD1 (6 bases). The V end was cut by 1 base, the J end by 2 bases, with 12 bases between. Germline CDR1 and CDR2: SGHAT and FQNNGV. This CDR3 contains 15 residues. The CDR3 DNA sequence: TGTGCCAGCAGCTTAGGCACAGGGCAACCCTACGAGCAGTACTTC. Its protein product is CASSLGTGQPYEQYF.

Details on this clone: Other DNA sequences in the same sample also yield this CDR3. V and J are TRBV9 and TRBJ2-2; D gene uncertain. V was shortened by 0 bases and J by 5 bases, with 2 bases between the two germline ends. The V gene's germline CDR1 is SGDLS and CDR2 YYNGEE. The CDR3 spans 12 residues. CDR3 nucleotide sequence: TGTGCCAGCAGCGTAGTTACCGGGGAGCTGTTTTTT. Translating it yields CASSVVTGELFF.

This chain uses TRBV7-2 with TRBJ2-2; 15 positions match TRBD2. Germline V gene sequence: CDR1 SGHTA, CDR2 FQGNSA. The CDR3 consists of 18 residues. V dropped 4 bases and J dropped 7; count of bases not matched to a gene: 10. The CDR3 DNA sequence: TGTGCCAGCAGCTCGACAAGGACTAGCGGGAGGGCCAGCGGGGAGCTGTTTTTT. This gives the protein CASSSTRTSGRASGELFF.

This sequence joins TRBV7-2 and TRBJ1-1; no firm D call. The length of the CDR3 is 17 residues. V dropped 2 bases and J dropped 1 base, with 17 bases sitting between them. Germline values: CDR1 SGHTA, CDR2 FQGNSA. This chain's CDR3 is CASSLMMGWEENTEAFF. CDR3 nucleotides: TGTGCCAGCAGCTTAATGATGGGGTGGGAAGAGAACACTGAAGCTTTCTTT.

In nucleotides, the CDR3 is TGTGCCAGCACCTTCACCGGGACAGGGTCCTACGAGCAGTACTTC. It specifies CASTFTGTGSYEQYF. This rearrangement joins TRBV6-5 to TRBJ2-7; 9 bases align to TRBD1. The CDR3 spans 15 residues. The J segment lost 1 base and the V segment lost 7 bases, leaving 8 bases of the junction unmatched. Germline loops: CDR1 MNHEY, CDR2 SVGAGI.

This chain links TRBV7-9 with TRBJ2-1; 14 bases fit TRBD2. Germline values: CDR1 SEHNR, CDR2 FQNEAQ (reference sequence). The CDR3 consists of 17 residues. V was clipped by 3 bases and J by 7 bases; unmatched bases: 8. This CDR3 reads CASSLKLGLAGGNEQFF. The CDR3 region has the DNA TGTGCCAGCAGCTTGAAACTCGGACTAGCGGGAGGTAATGAGCAGTTCTTC. The full variable domain, with the rest looked up from reference TRBV7-9 and TRBJ2-1, is DTGVSQNPRHKITKRGQNVTFRCDPISEHNRLYWYRQTLGQGPEFLTYFQNEAQLEKSRLLSDRFSAERPKGSFSTLEIQRTEQGDSAMYLCASSLKLGLAGGNEQFFGPGTRLTVL.

This clone appeared once. The chain recombines TRBV10-3 with TRBJ2-6; TRBD2 matches 9 bases. The CDR3 runs to 20 residues. The V gene's germline CDR1 is ENHRY and CDR2 SYGVKD. V lost 2 bases, J lost 0 bases, and 11 bases stayed unmatched. The CDR3 here is CAISEVMAGGPSSGANVLTF. In DNA, the CDR3 is TGTGCCATCAGTGAGGTTATGGCGGGAGGGCCGAGCTCTGGGGCCAACGTCCTGACTTTC.

The chain links TRBV6-5 to TRBJ1-2; D ambiguous. The length of the CDR3 is 16 residues. Between the trimmed V and J ends, which lost 0 bases and 6 bases, there was a span of 17 bases. Germline V gene lookup returns CDR1 MNHEY and CDR2 SVGAGI. CDR3 amino acids: CASSYSRLGGRNGYTF. Here the CDR3 DNA reads TGTGCCAGCAGTTACTCGAGGCTGGGCGGACGAAATGGCTACACCTTC.

The rearrangement joins TRBV6-6 to TRBJ2-1; maybe TRBD2 (7 bases). The CDR3 length is 16 residues. From germline, CDR1 is MNHNY and CDR2 SVGAGI (reference sequence). Trimming removed 3 bases from V and 6 bases from J, with 18 bases in between. The CDR3: CASSYGWRETGNEQFF. The CDR3 DNA reads as TGTGCCAGCAGTTATGGGTGGCGGGAGACAGGCAATGAGCAGTTCTTC.

As regards this clone: This sample includes further DNA sequences coding for the same CDR3. The chain couples TRBV13 to TRBJ2-7; D unclear. V was shortened by 5 bases and J by 6 bases, with 11 bases between the two germline ends. Germline loops: CDR1 PRHDT, CDR2 FYEKMQ (reference sequence). The CDR3 is 12 amino acids. CDR3 sequence reads: CASSPQSGEQYF. The CDR3 DNA sequence: TGTGCCAGCAGCCCGCAGTCAGGCGAGCAGTACTTC.

This clone has a single count. CDR3 in DNA: TGTGCCAGCAGTGTGACCGGGTCCTCAATCAGGGGGGCAGATACGCAGTATTTT. Amino acids: CASSVTGSSIRGADTQYF. The chain combines TRBV27 with TRBJ2-3; the D gene is possibly TRBD1 (7 bases). Trimming shortened V by 5 bases and J by 4 bases, and 25 bases separated the two germline ends. From germline, CDR1 is MNHEY and CDR2 SMNVEV (reference sequence). This CDR3 region has 18 residues.

The chain couples TRBV6-6 to TRBJ2-5; 11 bases map to TRBD2. The J call may be incorrect, as the DNA end agrees better with TRBJ2-7. There are 15 residues in the CDR3. CDR1 is MNHNY, CDR2 SVGAGI, per germline (reference sequence). The DNA for the CDR3 is TGTGCCAGCAGTTACTTAGCGGGAGGGTTTAACGAGCAGTACTTC. Residues: CASSYLAGGFNEQYF.

This clone was observed once. J is TRBJ2-1 and V is TRBV7-9; D gene uncertain. Looked up from germline, CDR1 is SEHNR and CDR2 is FQNEAQ (reference sequence). The CDR3 extends over 16 amino acids. V was shortened by 5 bases and J by 8 bases, with 22 bases between the two germline ends. The CDR3 DNA sequence: TGTGCCAGCAGCCCAAGTACGGGCCTCAACTTCGATGAGCAGTTCTTC. Its protein product is CASSPSTGLNFDEQFF. Full variable domain (outside the CDR3, taken from reference TRBV7-9 and TRBJ2-1): DTGVSQNPRHKITKRGQNVTFRCDPISEHNRLYWYRQTLGQGPEFLTYFQNEAQLEKSRLLSDRFSAERPKGSFSTLEIQRTEQGDSAMYLCASSPSTGLNFDEQFFGPGTRLTVL.

V is TRBV18 and J is TRBJ2-1; 10 bases agree with TRBD2. The CDR3 totals 16 residues. Germline loops: CDR1 KGHSH, CDR2 LQKENI. Trimming removed 3 bases from V and 7 bases from J; junction bases left unmatched: 9. The CDR3 sequence is CASSPEELAGQNEQFF. The CDR3 DNA follows: TGTGCCAGCTCACCCGAGGAACTAGCGGGGCAAAATGAGCAGTTCTTC.

This rearrangement joins TRBV7-2 to TRBJ2-3; D might be TRBD1 or TRBD2, each matching 5 bases. The CDR3 consists of 16 residues. Germline CDR1 is SGHTA and CDR2 is FQGNSA. V dropped 5 bases and J dropped 9 bases, with 24 bases sitting between them. The DNA of the CDR3 is TGTGCCAGCAGCCCGCACCGGGACCCCGGCCTCATAACGCAGTATTTT. Residues: CASSPHRDPGLITQYF.

The J gene is TRBJ2-1, the V gene TRBV28; 8 bases agree with TRBD2. Unmatched junction bases numbered 8, after V lost 5 bases and J lost 2 bases. Germline V gene data show CDR1 as MDHEN and CDR2 as SYDVKM. The CDR3 loop spans 16 amino acids. CDR3: CASSLLSGAAYNEQFF. CDR3 nucleotide sequence: TGTGCCAGCAGTCTCCTTAGCGGGGCAGCCTACAATGAGCAGTTCTTC.

The chain carries TRBV28 and TRBJ1-1, with 9 bases lining up with TRBD1. J was trimmed by 4 bases and V by 1 base; bases with no gene match: 4. CDR1 is MDHEN and CDR2 is SYDVKM in the germline V gene. The CDR3 consists of 15 residues. The CDR3 DNA follows: TGTGCCAGCAGTTTATTTGGACAGGGGACCACTGAAGCTTTCTTT. This translates into CASSLFGQGTTEAFF.

V and J are TRBV5-1 and TRBJ2-2; no firm D call. Germline values: CDR1 SGHRS, CDR2 YFSETQ. Trimming removed 4 bases at V and 3 bases at J, with 16 bases between. CDR3 length: 16 residues. This CDR3 is CASSLGTGPDTGELFF. CDR3 coding DNA: TGCGCCAGCAGCCTGGGTACCGGGCCCGACACCGGGGAGCTGTTTTTT.

J is TRBJ2-3 and V is TRBV10-3; TRBD2 matches 11 bases. The V and J ends lost 2 bases and 2 bases, in that order; junction bases with no gene match: 3. This CDR3 contains 16 residues. Germline V CDR1 and CDR2: ENHRY, SYGVKD. The CDR3 spells CAISEVAGGYTDTQYF. The DNA of the CDR3 is TGTGCCATCAGTGAGGTAGCGGGAGGGTACACAGATACGCAGTATTTT.

This clone appeared a few times. The rearrangement uses TRBV29-1 and TRBJ2-7, with D perhaps TRBD1 (6 bases). Germline assignment: CDR1 SQVTM and CDR2 ANQGSEA. Trimming removed 4 bases from V and 2 bases from J, with 12 bases in between. This CDR3 has 13 residues. The CDR3 loop reads CSVGGRGTYEQYF. CDR3 DNA: TGCAGCGTTGGGGGCAGGGGCACCTACGAGCAGTACTTC.

This clone was counted once. The chain uses TRBV10-2 and TRBJ1-1; possible D gene TRBD1, 6 bases. Germline lookup yields CDR1 WSHSY and CDR2 SAAADI. Deletions cut 2 bases from V and 2 bases from J, with 12 bases between. The CDR3 consists of 15 residues. The CDR3 loop reads CASSEPRDTNTEAFF. CDR3 coding DNA: TGCGCCAGCAGTGAGCCGAGGGACACCAACACTGAAGCTTTCTTT.

The chain couples TRBV4-2 to TRBJ2-4; D is unresolved. The CDR3 is made up of 14 amino acids. Germline lookup yields CDR1 LGHNA and CDR2 YNFKEQ. The V and J ends lost 3 bases and 1 base respectively, with 7 bases between them. The CDR3 protein is CASSHPRAKNIQYF. The CDR3 DNA is TGTGCCAGCAGCCACCCTAGGGCCAAAAACATTCAGTACTTC.

The CDR3 here is CASSLSVYGTSGAQYNEQFF. The CDR3 DNA is TGTGCCAGCAGTTTATCTGTTTACGGGACTAGCGGAGCTCAATACAATGAGCAGTTCTTC. The chain employs TRBV28 and TRBJ2-1; TRBD2 matches 11 bases. Looked up from germline, CDR1 is MDHEN and CDR2 is SYDVKM. The CDR3 has 20 residues. After removal of 1 base from V and 4 bases from J, the junction contained 15 bases not matched to a gene.

Only a few counts were recorded for this clone. Different DNA sequences within this sample yield the same CDR3. The rearrangement joins TRBV5-1 to TRBJ1-1; the D is unclear. This CDR3 has 13 residues. The germline CDR1 and CDR2 sequences are SGHRS and YFSETQ. The germline V and J ends were trimmed by 0 bases and 0 bases, with 3 bases remaining between them. The CDR3 reads CASSLGLNTEAFF. In DNA, the CDR3 is TGCGCCAGCAGCTTGGGCCTGAACACTGAAGCTTTCTTT.

V usage is TRBV7-2 and J usage is TRBJ1-2, with D unclear. V was clipped by 0 bases and J by 6 bases, with 20 bases between them. Germline CDR1 SGHTA, CDR2 FQGNSA. CDR3 size: 17 residues. The CDR3 here is CASSLAVPGPVSHGYTF. The CDR3 DNA sequence: TGTGCCAGCAGCTTAGCGGTACCAGGCCCTGTATCCCATGGCTACACCTTC.